Each of the 18 T cell receptor beta chains below was sequenced from the same sample in a study of cytotoxic CD8 clonotypes in ibrutinib-treated CLL. This table comes from immunoSEQ multiplex PCR, and its TCRdb copy is limited to in-frame clones, with some not included. This sample carries approximately 67,000 clones, 70% to 90% of them seen once, and the ten largest clones take roughly 7.5%. The sample was PBMCs, taken at disease progression, from a patient treated with ibrutinib. The receptors stem from a human donor with chronic lymphocytic leukemia.

V gene TRBV5-1 combines with J gene TRBJ2-7, with D unclear. Per germline, CDR1 SGHRS and CDR2 YFSETQ. The CDR3 length is 14 residues. V was shortened by 0 bases and J by 0 bases, with 7 bases between the two germline ends. The CDR3 DNA reads TGCGCCAGCAGCTTGGGAGGAAGCTCCTACGAGCAGTACTTC. The encoded protein is CASSLGGSSYEQYF.

This clone was observed once. The J gene is TRBJ2-2, the V gene TRBV2; D remains ambiguous. Trimming took 3 bases from V and 7 from J, leaving 18 bases between them. There are 16 residues in the CDR3. Germline lookup yields CDR1 SNHLY and CDR2 FYNNEI. For the CDR3, the DNA is TGTGCCAGCAGTGATCCTCCCCACAGAGTTGGCGGGGAGCTGTTTTTT. It encodes CASSDPPHRVGGELFF.

This chain links TRBV6-1 with TRBJ1-1, with D possibly being TRBD1 (6 bases). V shed 4 bases and J shed 1 base, with 10 bases lying between them. The CDR3 has 14 amino acids. Germline CDR1 MNHNS, CDR2 SASEGT. CDR3: CASSVRGSNTEAFF. The DNA for the CDR3 is TGTGCCAGCAGTGTCAGGGGTTCGAACACTGAAGCTTTCTTT.

J is TRBJ2-7 and V is TRBV6-5, with D tentatively TRBD1 or TRBD2 (6 bases each). Germline CDR1 is MNHEY and CDR2 is SVGAGI. V lost 7 bases and J lost 3, with 16 bases in between. The CDR3 loop spans 14 amino acids. The CDR3 sequence: CASTPDSGFYEQYF. DNA of the CDR3: TGTGCCAGCACTCCGGACAGCGGGTTCTACGAGCAGTACTTC.

The gene calls are TRBV5-4 and TRBJ1-1; D unclear. This CDR3 region has 14 residues. Trimming removed 0 bases at V and 0 bases at J, with 6 bases between. Germline CDR1 reads SGHNT; CDR2 reads YYREEE (reference sequence). In DNA form, the CDR3 reads TGTGCCAGCAGCTTGGAGGATATGAACACTGAAGCTTTCTTT. Its protein product is CASSLEDMNTEAFF. The whole variable domain, remainder taken from reference TRBV5-4 and TRBJ1-1, is ETGVTQSPTHLIKTRGQQVTLRCSSQSGHNTVSWYQQALGQGPQFIFQYYREEENGRGNFPPRFSGLQFPNYSSELNVNALELDDSALYLCASSLEDMNTEAFFGQGTRLTVV.

The chain employs TRBV7-8 and TRBJ1-3; D remains unclear. The CDR3 covers 14 residues. The germline V gene has CDR1 SGHVS and CDR2 FQNEAQ. V shed 2 bases and J shed 4 bases, with 9 bases lying between them. The chain's CDR3 is CASSLFGVGNTIYF. The CDR3 DNA is TGTGCCAGCAGCTTATTCGGGGTCGGAAACACCATATATTTT.

This clone has at least ten counts. This sequence joins TRBV5-1 and TRBJ1-6, with a possible D match to TRBD1 (5 bases). V was clipped by 4 bases and J by 5 bases, with 13 bases between them. Germline loops: CDR1 SGHRS, CDR2 YFSETQ. The CDR3 has 15 residues. In DNA, the CDR3 is TGCGCCAGCAGCGTCTGGGGACCGAATAATTCACCCCTCCACTTT. Protein product: CASSVWGPNNSPLHF.

The V call is TRBV9, the J call TRBJ2-1, with D hard to call. V was trimmed by 0 bases and J by 0 bases, leaving 13 bases between them. The germline V gene has CDR1 SGDLS and CDR2 YYNGEE. The CDR3 spans 17 residues. This CDR3 reads CASSVGAPQASYNEQFF. CDR3 coding DNA: TGTGCCAGCAGCGTAGGCGCCCCCCAAGCCTCCTACAATGAGCAGTTCTTC.

This chain joins TRBV6-1 and TRBJ2-2; 11 bases agree with TRBD1. The J segment lost 5 bases and the V segment lost 6 bases, leaving 5 bases of the junction unmatched. This CDR3 has 15 residues. CDR1 and CDR2 from the germline V gene are MNHNS and SASEGT. The CDR3 region has the DNA TGTGCCAGCAGCAAGGACAGGGGGCGAACCGGGGAGCTGTTTTTT. Protein: CASSKDRGRTGELFF.

This chain connects TRBV27 to TRBJ2-5; 7 bases fit TRBD2. CDR3 length: 15 residues. Trimming removed 0 bases from V and 4 bases from J; junction bases left unmatched: 5. Germline V CDR1 and CDR2: MNHEY, SMNVEV (reference sequence). The CDR3 here is CASSLSNGRGETQYF. CDR3 bases: TGTGCCAGCAGTTTATCGAATGGGAGGGGAGAGACCCAGTACTTC.

The chain links TRBV10-2 to TRBJ2-5; D is undetermined. Trimming stripped 7 bases from V and 5 bases from J, with 8 bases between. Germline CDR1 reads WSHSY; CDR2 reads SAAADI. The CDR3 has 11 amino acids. As DNA, the CDR3 is TGCGCCAGCAACGTTGGGGAGACCCAGTACTTC. Protein sequence: CASNVGETQYF.

The chain employs TRBV19 and TRBJ1-3, with D hard to call. Looked up from germline, CDR1 is LNHDA and CDR2 is SQIVND (reference sequence). V shed 6 bases and J shed 2 bases, with 20 bases lying between them. The CDR3 is made up of 17 amino acids. The CDR3 is CASREHFGSPAGNTIYF. The CDR3 region has the DNA TGTGCCAGTAGGGAGCACTTCGGGAGTCCGGCTGGAAACACCATATATTTT.

This chain joins TRBV5-1 and TRBJ2-2; D is possibly TRBD1 (5 bases). Germline CDR1 and CDR2: SGHRS and YFSETQ. The CDR3 is made up of 13 amino acids. Trimming stripped 0 bases from V and 6 bases from J, with 6 bases between. The CDR3 nucleotides are TGCGCCAGCAGCTTGGTAGGGGCCGGGGAGCTGTTTTTT. Residues: CASSLVGAGELFF.

The rearrangement links TRBV5-1 to TRBJ1-1; D is uncertain. The CDR3 has 14 residues. The ends were cut back, 6 bases at V and 1 base at J, with 13 bases in the middle. Germline V gene data show CDR1 as SGHRS and CDR2 as YFSETQ. CDR3 sequence: CASMPDTWNTEAFF. Here the CDR3 DNA reads TGCGCCAGCATGCCGGATACCTGGAACACTGAAGCTTTCTTT.

The rearrangement uses TRBV19 and TRBJ2-1, with 8 bases lining up with TRBD1. The CDR3 loop spans 15 amino acids. Germline V gene data show CDR1 as LNHDA and CDR2 as SQIVND (reference sequence). V lost 4 bases and J lost 4; bases outside the gene matches: 6. Written as DNA, the CDR3 is TGTGCCAGTAGTACAACCGGGACAGGATACAATGAGCAGTTCTTC. This encodes CASSTTGTGYNEQFF.

The chain combines TRBV19 with TRBJ1-5, with D uncertain. The CDR3 has 16 residues. Per germline, CDR1 LNHDA and CDR2 SQIVND (reference sequence). Trimming shortened V by 3 bases and J by 2 bases, and 14 bases separated the two germline ends. CDR3 residues: CASSIRSGVGNQPQHF. CDR3 nucleotide sequence: TGTGCCAGTAGTATTAGGTCCGGGGTCGGCAATCAGCCCCAGCATTTT.

Here the CDR3 DNA reads TGTGCCATCAGTGACTCGGACAGGGGGTATCAGCCCCAGCATTTT. Translation: CAISDSDRGYQPQHF. The chain couples TRBV10-3 to TRBJ1-5; 10 bases are shared with TRBD1. Germline lookup yields CDR1 ENHRY and CDR2 SYGVKD. There are 15 residues in the CDR3. V dropped 3 bases and J dropped 5; count of bases not matched to a gene: 4.

J is TRBJ2-3 and V is TRBV7-8, with TRBD2 matching 7 bases. The junction had 15 bases not matched to a gene; V was cut back by 3 bases and J by 6 bases. This CDR3 contains 17 residues. Germline CDR1 and CDR2: SGHVS and FQNEAQ. The CDR3 nucleotides are TGTGCCAGCAGCTTCTGGGCCGGGACTACCTTTACCGATACGCAGTATTTT. This translates into CASSFWAGTTFTDTQYF.